Listed below are T cell receptor beta chains from one sample, sequenced in a study of PD-L1 blockade in urothelial cancer. This table comes from immunoSEQ multiplex PCR, and its TCRdb copy is limited to in-frame clones, with some not included. Of under 55,000 clones in the sample, around 84% were seen once. This sample comprised PBMCs, obtained around atezolizumab (anti-PD-L1) treatment. These receptors came from a man between 65 and 80 years old with urothelial cancer. Both conserved end residues are part of each CDR3. The order of the fields is CDR3 protein, CDR3 DNA, J gene, D gene, CDR3 length, clone size, V gene. The D gene is left open where the match is weak. A clone size is listed for some rows: how often the clone was seen (once, few, many), or a class if it is expanded.

CASRPGQPIYNEQFF TGTGCCAGCAGACCGGGACAGCCTATCTACAATGAGCAGTTCTTC TRBJ2-1 TRBD1 15 NA TRBV6-5
CASSPAGAPSNQPQHF TGTGCCAGCTCACCAGCAGGGGCCCCTAGCAATCAGCCCCAGCATTTT TRBJ1-5 NA 16 NA TRBV18
CATTLTGTNEKLFF TGTGCCACCACCTTGACGGGAACTAATGAAAAACTGTTTTTT TRBJ1-4 NA 14 NA TRBV6-1
CASSDDGGGFTEAFF TGTGCCAGCAGCGATGATGGCGGGGGGTTTACTGAAGCTTTCTTT TRBJ1-1 NA 15 NA TRBV7-3
CASSIRGVDSNQPQHF TGTGCCAGTAGTATACGCGGGGTTGATAGCAATCAGCCCCAGCATTTT TRBJ1-5 NA 16 NA TRBV19
CASSYWSRDSKEEQFF TGCGCCAGCAGCTACTGGTCCCGGGACTCCAAAGAGGAGCAGTTCTTC TRBJ2-1 NA 16 NA TRBV5-1
CASSLLPRATFYEQYF TGTGCCAGCAGTTTACTCCCTCGTGCTACCTTTTACGAGCAGTACTTC TRBJ2-7 NA 16 NA TRBV28
CASSDSRAGGRFTDTQYF TGTGCCAGCAGTGACTCGAGAGCGGGGGGTCGATTCACAGATACGCAGTATTTT TRBJ2-3 TRBD2 18 NA TRBV6-4
CASTPRWSSYNEQFF TGTGCCAGCACCCCTCGCTGGAGTTCTTACAATGAGCAGTTCTTC TRBJ2-1 NA 15 many TRBV7-2
CASSANSGWETQYF TGTGCCAGCAGCGCTAATTCAGGGTGGGAGACCCAGTACTTC TRBJ2-5 NA 14 NA TRBV7-2
CASSELTTNEKLFF TGTGCCAGTAGTGAGTTAACAACTAATGAAAAACTGTTTTTT TRBJ1-4 NA 14 NA TRBV19
CASSPDYNEQFF TGTGCCAGCAGCCCGGACTATAATGAGCAGTTCTTC TRBJ2-1 NA 12 NA TRBV7-6
CASRLDQGAAGELFF TGTGCCAGCAGGTTGGACCAGGGGGCGGCCGGGGAGCTGTTTTTT TRBJ2-2 TRBD1 15 NA TRBV6-1
CASSLAGGEGQETQYF TGCGCCAGCAGCTTGGCCGGGGGAGAGGGACAAGAGACCCAGTACTTC TRBJ2-5 NA 16 NA TRBV5-1
CASSLGDSSGQPQHF TGCGCCAGCAGCTTGGGCGACAGCAGTGGCCAGCCCCAGCATTTT TRBJ1-5 NA 15 NA TRBV5-1
CASNPGVGQPQHF TGTGCCAGCAACCCGGGGGTTGGGCAGCCCCAGCATTTT TRBJ1-5 NA 13 few TRBV6-5
CASSPRTGFVGYTF TGCGCCAGCAGCCCCCGGACTGGATTTGTCGGCTACACCTTC TRBJ1-2 NA 14 NA TRBV4-1
CASTLTTEPSTDTQYF TGTGCCAGCACTTTGACGACGGAGCCTAGCACAGATACGCAGTATTTT TRBJ2-3 NA 16 NA TRBV28
CASNSWQGDSPLHF TGTGCCAGTAATTCTTGGCAGGGGGATTCACCCCTCCACTTT TRBJ1-6 TRBD1 14 NA TRBV6-5
CASSVDSNPTRGYTF TGTGCCAGCAGCGTAGATAGCAACCCCACGAGGGGCTACACCTTC TRBJ1-2 NA 15 NA TRBV9
CASSEDRGKRSYEQYF TGTGCCAGCAGCGAAGACAGAGGTAAACGCTCCTACGAGCAGTACTTC TRBJ2-7 NA 16 NA TRBV5-4
CASSWTSGGSSYEQYF TGTGCCAGCAGCTGGACTAGCGGGGGGAGCTCCTACGAGCAGTACTTC TRBJ2-7 TRBD2 16 once TRBV5-5
CASSPQPTLSHNEQFF TGCGCCAGCAGCCCCCAACCTACTTTGAGCCACAATGAGCAGTTCTTC TRBJ2-1 NA 16 NA TRBV4-1
CASSQQIGTGGTEAFF TGTGCCAGCAGCCAACAAATCGGGACAGGGGGCACTGAAGCTTTCTTT TRBJ1-1 TRBD1 16 NA TRBV11-3
CASSRRAGVYNSPLHF TGTGCCAGCAGCCGGCGGGCCGGAGTCTATAATTCACCCCTCCACTTT TRBJ1-6 NA 16 NA TRBV5-6
CASSLLAGESNEQFF TGTGCCAGCAGTTTACTAGCGGGAGAATCGAATGAGCAGTTCTTC TRBJ2-1 TRBD2 15 NA TRBV28
CASSSTANTEAFF TGTGCCAGCAGTTCTACAGCTAACACTGAAGCTTTCTTT TRBJ1-1 NA 13 NA TRBV28
CASSPRTSGGIRGDIQYF TGTGCCAGCAGTCCTCGGACTAGCGGGGGGATCCGCGGGGACATTCAGTACTTC TRBJ2-4 TRBD2 18 NA TRBV27